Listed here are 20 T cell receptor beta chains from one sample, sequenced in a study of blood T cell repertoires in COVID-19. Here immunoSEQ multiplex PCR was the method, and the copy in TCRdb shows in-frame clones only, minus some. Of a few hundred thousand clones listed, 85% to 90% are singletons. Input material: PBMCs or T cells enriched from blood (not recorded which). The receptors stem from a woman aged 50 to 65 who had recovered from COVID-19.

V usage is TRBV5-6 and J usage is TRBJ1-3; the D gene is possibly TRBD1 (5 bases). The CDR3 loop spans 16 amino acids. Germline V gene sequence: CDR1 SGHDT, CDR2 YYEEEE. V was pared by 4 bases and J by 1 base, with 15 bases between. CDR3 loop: CASSPVGGRSGNTIYF. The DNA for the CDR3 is TGTGCCAGCAGCCCCGTGGGGGGTAGATCTGGAAACACCATATATTTT. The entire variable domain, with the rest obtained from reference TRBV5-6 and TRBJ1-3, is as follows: DAGVTQSPTHLIKTRGQQVTLRCSPKSGHDTVSWYQQALGQGPQFIFQYYEEEERQRGNFPDRFSGHQFPNYSSELNVNALLLGDSALYLCASSPVGGRSGNTIYFGEGSWLTVV.

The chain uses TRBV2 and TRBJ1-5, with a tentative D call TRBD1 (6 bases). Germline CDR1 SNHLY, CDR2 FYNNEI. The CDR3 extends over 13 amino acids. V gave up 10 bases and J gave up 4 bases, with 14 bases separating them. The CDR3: CATGGPGNQPQHF. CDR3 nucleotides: TGTGCCACCGGGGGGCCAGGGAATCAGCCCCAGCATTTT. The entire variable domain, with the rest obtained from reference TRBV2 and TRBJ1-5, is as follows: EPEVTQTPSHQVTQMGQEVILRCVPISNHLYFYWYRQILGQKVEFLVSFYNNEISEKSEIFDDQFSVERPDGSNFTLKIRSTKLEDSAMYFCATGGPGNQPQHFGDGTRLSIL.

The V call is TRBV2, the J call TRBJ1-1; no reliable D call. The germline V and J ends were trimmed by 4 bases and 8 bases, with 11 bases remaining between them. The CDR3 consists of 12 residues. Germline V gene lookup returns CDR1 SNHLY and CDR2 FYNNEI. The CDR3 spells CASSGARGEAFF. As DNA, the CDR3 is TGTGCCAGCAGTGGGGCGCGAGGGGAAGCTTTCTTT.

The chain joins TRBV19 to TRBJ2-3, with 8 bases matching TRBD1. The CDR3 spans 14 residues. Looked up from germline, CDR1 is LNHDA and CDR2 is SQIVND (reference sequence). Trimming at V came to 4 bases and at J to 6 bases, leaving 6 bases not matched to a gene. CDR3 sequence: CASSTAGGIDTQYF. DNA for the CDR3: TGTGCCAGTAGTACGGCAGGGGGCATCGATACGCAGTATTTT.

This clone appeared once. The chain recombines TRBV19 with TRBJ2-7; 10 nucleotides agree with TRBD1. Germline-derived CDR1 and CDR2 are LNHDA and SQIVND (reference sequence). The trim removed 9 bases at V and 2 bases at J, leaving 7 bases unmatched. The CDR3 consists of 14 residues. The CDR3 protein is CASSGTGATYEQYF. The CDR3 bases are TGTGCCAGCTCCGGGACAGGGGCCACCTACGAGCAGTACTTC.

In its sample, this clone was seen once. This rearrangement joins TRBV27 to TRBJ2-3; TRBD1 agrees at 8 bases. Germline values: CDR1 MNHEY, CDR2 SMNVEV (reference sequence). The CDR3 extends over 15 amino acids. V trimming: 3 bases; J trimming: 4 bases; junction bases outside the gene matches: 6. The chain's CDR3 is CASSFTGGRADTQYF. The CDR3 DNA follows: TGTGCCAGCAGTTTCACAGGGGGGCGGGCAGATACGCAGTATTTT.

CDR3 in DNA: TGTGCCAGCAGTTCTTTCTGGGAGACCGAAAGCACAGATACGCAGTATTTT. Amino acid sequence: CASSSFWETESTDTQYF. The chain couples TRBV28 to TRBJ2-3; a weak D match, TRBD2 (5 bases). The germline V and J ends were trimmed by 4 bases and 0 bases, with 17 bases remaining between them. The CDR3 spans 17 residues. Germline CDR1 is MDHEN and CDR2 is SYDVKM.

The CDR3 sequence is CASKLSGYTGELFF. CDR3 DNA: TGTGCCAGCAAGTTGTCAGGGTACACCGGGGAGCTGTTTTTT. The chain joins TRBV6-5 to TRBJ2-2, with TRBD1 as a possible D gene (5 bases). Germline loops: CDR1 MNHEY, CDR2 SVGAGI. Trimming left V 7 bases short and J 3 bases short, with 12 bases between. This CDR3 is built from 14 residues.

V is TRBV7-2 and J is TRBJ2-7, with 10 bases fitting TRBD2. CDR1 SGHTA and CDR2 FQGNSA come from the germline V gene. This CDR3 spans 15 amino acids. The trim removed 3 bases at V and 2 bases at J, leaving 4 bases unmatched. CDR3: CASSFSGGPPYEQYF. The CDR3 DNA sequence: TGTGCCAGCAGCTTTAGCGGGGGGCCCCCCTACGAGCAGTACTTC.

The CDR3 region is CASSIPGTGPYEQYF. For the CDR3, the DNA is TGTGCCAGTAGTATCCCCGGGACAGGACCCTACGAGCAGTACTTC. The V and J genes are TRBV19 and TRBJ2-7; 8 bases are a match to TRBD1. The CDR3 is 15 amino acids. Germline loops: CDR1 LNHDA, CDR2 SQIVND (reference sequence). J was trimmed by 2 bases and V by 3 bases; bases with no gene match: 6.

This CDR3 is CASSLGTFGYTF. In DNA form, the CDR3 reads TGCGCCAGCAGCTTAGGGACTTTTGGCTACACCTTC. The genes are TRBV5-1 and TRBJ1-2; D possibly corresponds to TRBD1 (5 bases). CDR1 and CDR2 from the germline V gene are SGHRS and YFSETQ. The germline V and J ends were trimmed by 2 bases and 7 bases, with 9 bases remaining between them. CDR3 size: 12 residues.

CDR3 nucleotide sequence: TGTGCCTGGAGTGTACTTCGTGGCAGGACTCCTTCCTACGAGCAGTACTTC. Translation gives CAWSVLRGRTPSYEQYF. The V gene is TRBV30, the J gene TRBJ2-7; D is possibly TRBD2 (5 bases). V lost 0 bases to trimming and J lost 1 base, with 19 bases between them. The CDR3 is 17 residues long. Looked up from germline, CDR1 is GTSNPN and CDR2 is SVGIG (reference sequence).

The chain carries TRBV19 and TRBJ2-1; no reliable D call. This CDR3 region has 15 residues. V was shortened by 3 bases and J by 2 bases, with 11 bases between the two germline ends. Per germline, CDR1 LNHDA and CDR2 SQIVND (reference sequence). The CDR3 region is CASSINQIAYNEQFF. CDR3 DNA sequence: TGTGCCAGTAGTATTAATCAGATCGCCTACAATGAGCAGTTCTTC.

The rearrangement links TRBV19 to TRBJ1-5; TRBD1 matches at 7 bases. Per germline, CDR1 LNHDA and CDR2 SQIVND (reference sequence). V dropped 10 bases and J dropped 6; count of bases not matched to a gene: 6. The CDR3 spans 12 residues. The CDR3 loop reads CATRGSGQPQHF. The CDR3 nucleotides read TGTGCCACCAGGGGGTCTGGTCAGCCCCAGCATTTT. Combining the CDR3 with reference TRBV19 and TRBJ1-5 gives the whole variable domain DGGITQSPKYLFRKEGQNVTLSCEQNLNHDAMYWYRQDPGQGLRLIYYSQIVNDFQKGDIAEGYSVSREKKESFPLTVTSAQKNPTAFYLCATRGSGQPQHFGDGTRLSIL.

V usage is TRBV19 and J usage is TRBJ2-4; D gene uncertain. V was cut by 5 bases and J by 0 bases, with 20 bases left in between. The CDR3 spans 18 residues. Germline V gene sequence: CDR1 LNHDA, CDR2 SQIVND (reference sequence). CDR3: CASSSLYSPVEAKNIQYF. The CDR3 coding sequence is TGTGCCAGTAGTTCGTTGTACAGTCCGGTAGAAGCCAAAAACATTCAGTACTTC.

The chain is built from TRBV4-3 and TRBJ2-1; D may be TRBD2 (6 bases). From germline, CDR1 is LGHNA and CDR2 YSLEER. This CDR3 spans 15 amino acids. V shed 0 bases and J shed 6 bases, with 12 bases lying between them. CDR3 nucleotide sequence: TGCGCCAGCAGCCAAGATCGAGGTAGCGGCAATGAGCAGTTCTTC. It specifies CASSQDRGSGNEQFF.

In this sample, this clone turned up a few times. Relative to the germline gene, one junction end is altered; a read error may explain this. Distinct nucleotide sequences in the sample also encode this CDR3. The CDR3 protein is CSVEGQGYGYTF. In DNA form, the CDR3 reads TGCAGCGTCGAAGGGCAGGGCTATGGCTACACCTTC. This rearrangement joins TRBV29-1 to TRBJ1-2, with D tentatively TRBD1 (5 bases). The CDR3 totals 12 residues. The germline CDR1 and CDR2 sequences are SQVTM and ANQGSEA.

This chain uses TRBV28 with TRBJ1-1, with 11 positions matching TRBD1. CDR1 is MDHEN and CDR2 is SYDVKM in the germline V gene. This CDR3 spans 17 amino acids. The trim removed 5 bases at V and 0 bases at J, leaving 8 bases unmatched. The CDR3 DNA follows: TGTGCCAGCAGTCCTTGGACAGGGGGCGCCTTGAACACTGAAGCTTTCTTT. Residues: CASSPWTGGALNTEAFF.

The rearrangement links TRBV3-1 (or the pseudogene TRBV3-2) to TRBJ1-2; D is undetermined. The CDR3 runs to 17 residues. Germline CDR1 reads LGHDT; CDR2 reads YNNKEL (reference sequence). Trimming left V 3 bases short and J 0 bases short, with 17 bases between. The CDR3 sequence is CASSHLGSASTNYGYTF. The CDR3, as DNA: TGTGCCAGCAGCCACCTAGGTTCCGCCTCTACTAACTATGGCTACACCTTC.

The DNA of the CDR3 is TGTGCCTGGAGTGGTCCTCGGGGGGATCAGCCCCAGCATTTT. It encodes CAWSGPRGDQPQHF. The rearrangement joins TRBV30 to TRBJ1-5; TRBD1 is a possible D gene (5 bases). Trimming removed 1 base from V and 5 bases from J, with 12 bases in between. Germline CDR1 GTSNPN, CDR2 SVGIG (reference sequence). The length of the CDR3 is 14 residues.